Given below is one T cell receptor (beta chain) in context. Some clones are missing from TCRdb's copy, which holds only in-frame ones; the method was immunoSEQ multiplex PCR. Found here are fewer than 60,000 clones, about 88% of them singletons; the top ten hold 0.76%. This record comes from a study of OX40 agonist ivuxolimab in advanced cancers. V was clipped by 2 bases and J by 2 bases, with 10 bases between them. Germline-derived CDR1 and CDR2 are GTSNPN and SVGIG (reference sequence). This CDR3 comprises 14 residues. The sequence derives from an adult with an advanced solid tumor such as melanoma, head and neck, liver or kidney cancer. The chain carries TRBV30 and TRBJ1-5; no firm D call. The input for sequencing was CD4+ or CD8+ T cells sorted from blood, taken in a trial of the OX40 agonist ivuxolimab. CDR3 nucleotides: TGTGCCTGGAGTCTTATTGGAGGCAATCAGCCCCAGCATTTT. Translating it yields CAWSLIGGNQPQHF. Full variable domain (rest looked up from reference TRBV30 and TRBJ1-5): SQTIHQWPATLVQPVGSPLSLECTVEGTSNPNLYWYRQAAGRGLQLLFYSVGIGQISSEVPQNLSASRPQDRQFILSSKKLLLSDSGFYLCAWSLIGGNQPQHFGDGTRLSIL.